A single sample is the source of the 4 T cell receptor beta chains below, sequenced in a study of cytomegalovirus exposure and HLA in healthy donors. With 60 Vbeta and 13 Jbeta primers, the PCR was carried out. Clones were read by immunoSEQ multiplex PCR, and TCRdb kept only the in-frame ones, dropping some. The profile shows some 160,000 clones, roughly four fifths of them singletons. What was sequenced was PBMCs. These receptors all stem from a woman aged 45 to 65 in good health and CMV-seronegative.

This chain connects TRBV5-6 to TRBJ1-2; unclear D gene. This CDR3 is built from 12 residues. Germline V gene lookup returns CDR1 SGHDT and CDR2 YYEEEE. Trimming removed 0 bases at V and 5 bases at J, with 5 bases between. The chain's CDR3 is CASSLGGYGYTF. CDR3 nucleotides: TGTGCCAGCAGCTTGGGAGGATATGGCTACACCTTC.

V gene TRBV28 combines with J gene TRBJ1-5; TRBD1 agrees at 11 bases. Trimming cost V 6 bases and J 6 bases; bases outside gene matches: 4. Per germline, CDR1 MDHEN and CDR2 SYDVKM. This CDR3 is 14 amino acids long. In nucleotides, the CDR3 is TGTGCCAGCAGGCCGGGACAGGGGGTTCAGCCCCAGCATTTT. Residues: CASRPGQGVQPQHF.

This chain connects TRBV5-6 to TRBJ2-3, with 15 bases aligning to TRBD2. CDR1 is SGHDT, CDR2 YYEEEE, per germline. This CDR3 region has 19 residues. Germline trimming cut 3 bases from V and 3 bases from J; bases unmatched to any gene: 11. This CDR3 reads CASSSGLAGGLLTTDTQYF. The CDR3 coding sequence is TGTGCCAGCAGCTCAGGACTAGCGGGAGGGCTGTTAACAACAGATACGCAGTATTTT.

The sample holds one count of this clone. The CDR3 region is CASNRGAGGPGEQFF. CDR3 coding DNA: TGTGCCAGCAACCGAGGGGCGGGAGGGCCAGGTGAGCAGTTCTTC. This sequence joins TRBV11-2 and TRBJ2-1; 9 bases match TRBD2. There are 15 residues in the CDR3. The germline CDR1 and CDR2 sequences are SGHAT and FQNNGV. J was trimmed by 9 bases and V by 7 bases; bases with no gene match: 13.